This T cell receptor beta chain was captured in a study of cytomegalovirus exposure and HLA in healthy donors. Germline assignment: CDR1 GTSNPN and CDR2 SVGIG (reference sequence). The V and J ends lost 1 base and 3 bases respectively, with 15 bases between them. This CDR3 comprises 15 residues. In the PCR, 60 Vbeta and 13 Jbeta primers were used. Only in-frame clones appear in the TCRdb table, and some are missing; sequencing was by immunoSEQ multiplex PCR. The sample holds over 90,000 clones, about four fifths seen once. This sequence was found in a female donor in good health and CMV-seropositive. This sequence joins TRBV30 and TRBJ1-1; D possibly corresponds to TRBD1 (5 bases). Specimen: PBMCs. CDR3 sequence (DNA): TGTGCCTGGAGTGCGGGACGGGGGGGATACACTGAAGCTTTCTTT. Translated, it gives CAWSAGRGGYTEAFF.